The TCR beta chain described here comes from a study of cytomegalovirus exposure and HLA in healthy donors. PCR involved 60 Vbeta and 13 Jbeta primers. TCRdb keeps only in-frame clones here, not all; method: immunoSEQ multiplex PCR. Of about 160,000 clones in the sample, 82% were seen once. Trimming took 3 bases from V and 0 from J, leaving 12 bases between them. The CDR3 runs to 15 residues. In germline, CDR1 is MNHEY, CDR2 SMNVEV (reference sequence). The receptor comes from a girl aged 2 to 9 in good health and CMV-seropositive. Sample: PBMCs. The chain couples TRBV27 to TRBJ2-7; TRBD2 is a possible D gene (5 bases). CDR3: CASSFLGRDSYEQYF. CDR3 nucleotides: TGTGCCAGCAGTTTTCTGGGCCGGGACTCCTACGAGCAGTACTTC.